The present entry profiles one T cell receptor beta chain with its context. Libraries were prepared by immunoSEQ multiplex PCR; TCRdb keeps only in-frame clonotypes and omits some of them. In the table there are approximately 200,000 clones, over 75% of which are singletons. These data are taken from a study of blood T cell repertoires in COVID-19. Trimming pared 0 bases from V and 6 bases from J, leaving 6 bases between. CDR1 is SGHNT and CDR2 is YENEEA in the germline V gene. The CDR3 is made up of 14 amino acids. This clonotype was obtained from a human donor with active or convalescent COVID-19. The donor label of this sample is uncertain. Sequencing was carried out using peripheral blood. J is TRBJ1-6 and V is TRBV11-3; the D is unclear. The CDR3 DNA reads TGTGCCAGCAGCTTAGAAACAGCTAATTCACCCCTCCACTTT. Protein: CASSLETANSPLHF.